Reported below is one T cell receptor beta chain. These data belong to a study of blood T cell repertoires in COVID-19. Looking at the study overall: Samples representing acute and convalescent COVID-19 were sourced from the United States, Italy and Spain. Sources were T cells, B-cell-depleted T cells, or PBMCs; the material itself was cDNA or gDNA.

Original handling: Scientists estimated how many nucleated cells there were by amplifying reference gene primers. Sequencing was performed with immunoSEQ multiplex PCR; in TCRdb, only in-frame clones are kept and a portion is missing. V and J calls plus clone size are reproduced from that table; the DNA served to infer D and trimming. This sample has some 220,000 clones, with roughly 87% found just once. V trimming: 7 bases; J trimming: 7 bases; junction bases outside the gene matches: 9. The CDR3 length is 16 residues. Germline CDR1 LGHNA, CDR2 YNFKEQ. This receptor was taken from a woman between 18 and 30 years old who had recovered from COVID-19. Sequenced input: peripheral blood. The chain carries TRBV4-2 and TRBJ2-1, with 14 bases aligning to TRBD2. CDR3 in amino acids: CASTQGTSGRQNEQFF. CDR3 nucleotides: TGTGCCAGCACACAGGGGACTAGCGGGAGACAAAATGAGCAGTTCTTC.